This TCR beta chain was sequenced in a study of blood T cells in healthy people across ages. Study-wide results and limits: Changes seen in expanded clonotypes were possibly confounded by donor CMV status left unknown.

In this sample, this clonotype turned up a few times. The antigen remains undetermined. A second roughly 6 to 12 cycle PCR used barcoded and J-beta primers. CDR3-containing paired-end reads numbered at least 2.5 million in each sample. TCRdb independently ran MiXCR on the 5' RACE reads; one entry per CDR3 protein. The sample comprises 700,000 to 950,000 distinct CDR3 sequences, roughly 50% of which are singletons, and over 20% rests with the top ten. CDR1 and CDR2 from the germline V gene are LGHNA and YNFKEQ. J gave up 2 bases and V 4 bases, and 17 bases lay outside the gene matches. The CDR3 runs 18 residues.

Sequenced input: blood. This TCR was sampled from a man aged 25-45 years in good health. V is TRBV4-2 and J is TRBJ2-7; 7 nucleotides line up with TRBD2. CDR3 sequence reads: CASSPPFGRDARTYEQYF. CDR3 sequence (DNA): TGTGCCAGCAGCCCACCTTTTGGGAGGGACGCCCGTACCTACGAGCAGTACTTC.